The clone carrying this TCR beta chain was observed many times. Its antigen is unidentified. The TCR beta CDR3 regions underwent amplification from RNA transcripts. The first-round RT-PCR employed HTBI primers together with the Qiagen OneStep RT-PCR kit. A multiplex PCR was then performed as the second round. MiXCR, run by TCRdb on the multiplex PCR reads, gives a single entry per CDR3 protein. This sample carries about 620,000 distinct CDR3 sequences, 20% to 25% of them seen once, and the ten largest clones take roughly 7.4%. The data were obtained in a study of Graves' ophthalmopathy and Graves' hyperthyroidism. Overall study: Peripheral blood was obtained at first diagnosis, ahead of any treatment.

Patients with other autoimmune diseases, uncontrolled infections, pregnancy or lactation were excluded. A roughly 9.7 ml volume of fresh peripheral blood provided the PBMCs. General study findings and limits: The majority of expanded thyroid clonotypes above 0.001 frequency also occurred in blood.

What was sequenced was peripheral blood. The receptor's source is a woman aged 18-29 years with stable Graves' hyperthyroidism. Some clones in this sample may be carry-over from other donors' samples.

CDR3 sequence (DNA): TGTGCCATCAGGGACCCGGTCAGCAATCAGCCCCAGCATTTT. It codes for CAIRDPVSNQPQHF. The rearrangement joins TRBV10-3 to TRBJ1-5; D remains ambiguous. The V gene lost 6 bases and the J gene lost 1 base, with 10 bases spanning the gap. Germline V gene lookup returns CDR1 ENHRY and CDR2 SYGVKD. The CDR3 spans 14 residues.